Listed here are 2 T cell receptor beta chains from one sample, sequenced in a study of shared clonotypes between healthy human individuals. Sequencing was performed with immunoSEQ multiplex PCR; in TCRdb, only in-frame clones are kept and a portion is missing. The sample holds roughly 1,000,000 clones; about 80% are singletons and the top ten take 0.55% to 0.7%. The sequenced sample consisted of memory CD4+ T cells from PBMCs. The sample's subset: CD45RA-negative fraction. The receptors come from a man between 18 and 35 years old in good health. Some clones in this sample may be carry-over from other donors' samples.

The V and J genes are TRBV30 and TRBJ1-4; D is unclear. Trimming cost V 2 bases and J 0 bases, with 10 bases left between them. The CDR3 is 15 amino acids. The germline V gene has CDR1 GTSNPN and CDR2 SVGIG (reference sequence). For the CDR3, the DNA is TGTGCCTGGAGTTCCGATGCGACAACTAATGAAAAACTGTTTTTT. This translates into CAWSSDATTNEKLFF. Drawing the rest from reference TRBV30 and TRBJ1-4, the complete variable domain is SQTIHQWPATLVQPVGSPLSLECTVEGTSNPNLYWYRQAAGRGLQLLFYSVGIGQISSEVPQNLSASRPQDRQFILSSKKLLLSDSGFYLCAWSSDATTNEKLFFGSGTQLSVL.

The chain uses TRBV5-4 and TRBJ2-5, with 8 bases lining up with TRBD1. The CDR3 covers 14 residues. V gave up 1 base and J gave up 1 base; unmatched junction bases: 0. CDR1 SGHNT and CDR2 YYREEE come from the germline V gene (reference sequence). CDR3 region: CASSLQGAQETQYF. In DNA form, the CDR3 reads TGTGCCAGCAGCTTGCAGGGGGCCCAAGAGACCCAGTACTTC.